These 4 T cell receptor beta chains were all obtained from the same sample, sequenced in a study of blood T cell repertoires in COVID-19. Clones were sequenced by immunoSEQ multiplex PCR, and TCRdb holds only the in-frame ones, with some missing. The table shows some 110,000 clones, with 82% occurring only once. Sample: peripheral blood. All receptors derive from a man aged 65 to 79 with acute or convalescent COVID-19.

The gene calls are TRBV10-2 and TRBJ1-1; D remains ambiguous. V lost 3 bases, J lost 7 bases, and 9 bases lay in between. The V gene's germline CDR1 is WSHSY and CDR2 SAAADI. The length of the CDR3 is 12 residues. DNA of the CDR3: TGCGCCAGCAGTGACTTGTATAATGAAGCTTTCTTT. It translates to CASSDLYNEAFF.

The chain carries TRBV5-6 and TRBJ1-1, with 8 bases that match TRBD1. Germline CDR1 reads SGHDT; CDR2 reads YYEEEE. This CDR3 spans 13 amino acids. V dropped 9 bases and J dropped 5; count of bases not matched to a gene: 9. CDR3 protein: CATTTGGWTEAFF. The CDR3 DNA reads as TGTGCCACCACCACAGGGGGGTGGACTGAAGCTTTCTTT. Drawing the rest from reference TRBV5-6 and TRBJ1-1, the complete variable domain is DAGVTQSPTHLIKTRGQQVTLRCSPKSGHDTVSWYQQALGQGPQFIFQYYEEEERQRGNFPDRFSGHQFPNYSSELNVNALLLGDSALYLCATTTGGWTEAFFGQGTRLTVV.

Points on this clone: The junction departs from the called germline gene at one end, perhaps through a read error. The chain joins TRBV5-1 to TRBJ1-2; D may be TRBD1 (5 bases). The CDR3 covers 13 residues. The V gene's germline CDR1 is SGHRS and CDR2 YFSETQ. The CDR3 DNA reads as TGCGCCAGCAGCTTGGGGGCAGGGCCCCTATACCACTTC. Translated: CASSLGAGPLYHF.

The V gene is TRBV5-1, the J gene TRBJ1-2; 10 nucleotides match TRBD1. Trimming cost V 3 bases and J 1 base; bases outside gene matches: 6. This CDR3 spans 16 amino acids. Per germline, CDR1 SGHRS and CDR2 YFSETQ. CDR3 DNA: TGCGCCAGCAGCTCCGGACAGGGGGTGCTTAACTATGGCTACACCTTC. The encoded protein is CASSSGQGVLNYGYTF. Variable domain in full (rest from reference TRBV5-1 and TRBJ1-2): KAGVTQTPRYLIKTRGQQVTLSCSPISGHRSVSWYQQTPGQGLQFLFEYFSETQRNKGNFPGRFSGRQFSNSRSEMNVSTLELGDSALYLCASSSGQGVLNYGYTFGSGTRLTVV.